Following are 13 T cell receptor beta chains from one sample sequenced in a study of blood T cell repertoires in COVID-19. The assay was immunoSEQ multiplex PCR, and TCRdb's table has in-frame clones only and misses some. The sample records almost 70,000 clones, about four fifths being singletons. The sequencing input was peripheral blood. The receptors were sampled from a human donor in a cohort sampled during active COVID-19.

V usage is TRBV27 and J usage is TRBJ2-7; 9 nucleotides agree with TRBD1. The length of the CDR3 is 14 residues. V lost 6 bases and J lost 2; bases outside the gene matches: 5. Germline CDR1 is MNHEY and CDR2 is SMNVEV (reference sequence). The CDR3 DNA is TGTGCCAGCAGGGACAGGGGCTTCCCCTACGAGCAGTACTTC. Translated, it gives CASRDRGFPYEQYF.

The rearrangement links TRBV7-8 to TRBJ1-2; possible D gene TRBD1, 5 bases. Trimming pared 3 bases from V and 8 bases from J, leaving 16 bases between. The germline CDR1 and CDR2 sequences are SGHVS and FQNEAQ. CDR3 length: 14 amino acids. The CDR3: CASSLGGTPGGYTF. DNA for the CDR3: TGTGCCAGCAGCTTGGGGGGAACTCCGGGCGGCTACACCTTC.

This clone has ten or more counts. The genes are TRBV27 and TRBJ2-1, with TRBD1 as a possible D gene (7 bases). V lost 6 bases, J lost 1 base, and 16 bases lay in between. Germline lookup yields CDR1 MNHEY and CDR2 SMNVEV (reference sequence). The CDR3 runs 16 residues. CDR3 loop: CASRRAGTASYNEQFF. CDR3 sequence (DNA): TGTGCCAGCAGGCGGGCGGGGACAGCGTCCTACAATGAGCAGTTCTTC.

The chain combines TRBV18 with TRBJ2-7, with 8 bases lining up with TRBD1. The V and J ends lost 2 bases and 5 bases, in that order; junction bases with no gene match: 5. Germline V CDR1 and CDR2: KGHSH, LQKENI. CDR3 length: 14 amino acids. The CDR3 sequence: CASSPARGRDEQYF. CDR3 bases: TGTGCCAGCTCACCAGCCAGGGGGCGCGACGAGCAGTACTTC.

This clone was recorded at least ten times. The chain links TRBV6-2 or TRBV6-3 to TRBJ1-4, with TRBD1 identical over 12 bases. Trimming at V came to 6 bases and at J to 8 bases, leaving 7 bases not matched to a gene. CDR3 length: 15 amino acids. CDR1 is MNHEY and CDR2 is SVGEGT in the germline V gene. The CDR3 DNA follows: TGTGCCAGCAGCCGACCCGGGACAGGGGGCGAAAAACTGTTTTTT. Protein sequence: CASSRPGTGGEKLFF.

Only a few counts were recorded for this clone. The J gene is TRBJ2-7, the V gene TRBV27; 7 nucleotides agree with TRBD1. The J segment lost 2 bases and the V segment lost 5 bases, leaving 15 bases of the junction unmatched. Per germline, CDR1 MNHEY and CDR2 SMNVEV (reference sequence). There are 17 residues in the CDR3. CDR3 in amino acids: CASSLNSRDSSPYEQYF. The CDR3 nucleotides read TGTGCCAGCAGTCTTAACTCCCGGGACAGCTCTCCCTACGAGCAGTACTTC.

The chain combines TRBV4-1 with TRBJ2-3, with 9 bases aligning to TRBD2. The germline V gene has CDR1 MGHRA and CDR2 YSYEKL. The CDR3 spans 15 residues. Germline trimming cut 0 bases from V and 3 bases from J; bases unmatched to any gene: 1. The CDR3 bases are TGCGCCAGCAGCCAAGAGAGCGGGAGGACAGATACGCAGTATTTT. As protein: CASSQESGRTDTQYF.

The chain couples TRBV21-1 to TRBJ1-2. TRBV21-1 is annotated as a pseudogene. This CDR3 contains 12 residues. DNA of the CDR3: TGTGCCAGCAGCAAAGGAAGAGATGGCTACACCTTC. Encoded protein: CASSKGRDGYTF.

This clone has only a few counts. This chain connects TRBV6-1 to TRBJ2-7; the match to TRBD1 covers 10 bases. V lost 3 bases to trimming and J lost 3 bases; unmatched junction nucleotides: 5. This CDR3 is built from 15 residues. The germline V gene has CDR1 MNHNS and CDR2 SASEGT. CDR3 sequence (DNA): TGTGCCAGCAGTGAGGCCGGGACAGGGGTCTACGAGCAGTACTTC. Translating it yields CASSEAGTGVYEQYF.

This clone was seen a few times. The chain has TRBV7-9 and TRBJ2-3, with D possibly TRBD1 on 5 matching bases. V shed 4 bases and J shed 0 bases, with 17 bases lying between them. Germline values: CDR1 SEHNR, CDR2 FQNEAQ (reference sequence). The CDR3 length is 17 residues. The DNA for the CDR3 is TGTGCCAGCAGCTCCCCAAAGCACCAGGGAAGCACAGATACGCAGTATTTT. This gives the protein CASSSPKHQGSTDTQYF.

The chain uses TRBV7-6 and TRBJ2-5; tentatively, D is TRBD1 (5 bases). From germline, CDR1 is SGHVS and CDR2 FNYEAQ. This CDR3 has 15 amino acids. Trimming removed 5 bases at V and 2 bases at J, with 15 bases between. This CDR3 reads CASSTGASDQETQYF. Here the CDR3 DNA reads TGTGCCAGCAGCACTGGGGCATCCGATCAAGAGACCCAGTACTTC.

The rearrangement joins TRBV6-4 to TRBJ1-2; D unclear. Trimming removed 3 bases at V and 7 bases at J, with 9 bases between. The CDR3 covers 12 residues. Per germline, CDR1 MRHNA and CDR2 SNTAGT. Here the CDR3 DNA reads TGTGCCAGCAGTGAGCCCGGGTCTGGCTACACCTTC. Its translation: CASSEPGSGYTF.

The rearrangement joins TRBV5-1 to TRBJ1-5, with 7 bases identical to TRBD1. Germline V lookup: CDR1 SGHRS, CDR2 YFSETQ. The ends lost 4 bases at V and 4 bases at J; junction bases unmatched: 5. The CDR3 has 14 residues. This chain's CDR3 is CASSPGTDNQPQHF. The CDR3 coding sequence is TGCGCCAGCAGCCCCGGGACAGATAATCAGCCCCAGCATTTT.